The clone carrying this T cell receptor beta chain was seen more than once but under ten times. This sample stems from a study of T cells in Graves' hyperthyroidism and ophthalmopathy. Researchers amplified the TCR beta CDR3 regions from RNA transcripts. HTBI primers were employed in a first-round RT-PCR of the TCR CDR3. TCRdb analysed the multiplex PCR reads with MiXCR anew, one entry per CDR3 protein. The sample lists some 570,000 distinct CDR3 sequences, more than 15% seen once, with about 16% in the top ten. V trimming: 5 bases; J trimming: 3 bases; junction bases outside the gene matches: 7. Per the germline V gene, CDR1 is SEHNR and CDR2 is FQNEAQ (reference sequence). CDR3 length: 15 residues.

Sequenced material: blood. The receptor was derived from a young woman with Graves' ophthalmopathy. V usage is TRBV7-9 and J usage is TRBJ2-7; 10 positions agree with TRBD2. Here the CDR3 DNA reads TGTGCCAGCAGCCCCCCCGCTAGCGGGAGCTACGAGCAGTACTTC. This sequence encodes CASSPPASGSYEQYF. Looking up the rest from reference TRBV7-9 and TRBJ2-7 gives the full variable domain: DTGVSQNPRHKITKRGQNVTFRCDPISEHNRLYWYRQTLGQGPEFLTYFQNEAQLEKSRLLSDRFSAERPKGSFSTLEIQRTEQGDSAMYLCASSPPASGSYEQYFGPGTRLTVT.